This TCR beta chain is from a study (dated 2022 in TCRdb). Comment on this clone: Its antigen target is currently unknown. Per-nucleotide qualities are absent, and no much larger clonotype sits a single base away.

Study-wide findings and limitations: According to the authors, more investigation is needed, including longitudinal sampling and evaluation of a control group.

TCR beta chain repertoires were profiled by survey-level sequencing on the immunoSEQ platform. On the study's bioinformatics: Repertoire diversity was quantified as the inverse Simpson index, and CDR3 amino acid length spectratypes and V-J pairing frequencies were compared. To annotate clonotypes specific to SARS-CoV-2, CMV, influenza A and EBV, TCR beta CDR3 sequences were compared against VDJdb. In its TCRdb copy, this immuneACCESS table keeps in-frame sequences only and misses some clones. Where compared with another copy, unresolved V genes explain less than half of these, and the others have no known cause. The V and J calls and the clone size are those of that table, but D and trimming were determined from the DNA. A total of tens of thousands of clones appear in this sample, 85% to 95% of them only once. The ten most abundant clones make up around a tenth of the sample. PBMCs were isolated from peripheral blood, and TCR beta sequencing was performed on genomic DNA from unsorted PBMCs.

The germline V gene (reference sequence) gives CDR1 as LGHDT and CDR2 as YNNKEL. Trimming costs V 4 bases and J 2 bases, and their ends lie 18 bases apart. Its CDR3 holds 16 amino acids, cysteine through phenylalanine. Only the CDR3 part of the read is kept: 48 bases, read in frame from the first base. This receptor chain uses TRBV3-1 (or the pseudogene TRBV3-2) and TRBJ2-7, with the D call tentatively TRBD1 or TRBD2, each fitting 7 bases. The TCR was taken from a man between 35 and 55 years old with rheumatoid arthritis. What was sequenced was PBMCs. The CDR3 has the sequence CASSPDREGAAYEQYF. The DNA reads as follows: TGTGCCAGCAGCCCCGACAGGGAGGGGGCTGCCTACGAGCAGTACTTC.